Presented here are 3 T cell receptor beta chains from one specimen sequenced in a study of cytomegalovirus exposure and HLA in healthy donors. Data came from immunoSEQ multiplex PCR; TCRdb stores just in-frame clones and leaves some out. The data contain 150,000 or so clones, 75% to 90% of them singletons. Material: PBMCs. The receptors were sampled from a man aged 18 to 29 in good health and CMV-seropositive.

This sequence joins TRBV5-1 and TRBJ2-2, with 7 bases fitting TRBD2. The V segment lost 0 bases and the J segment 4 bases; nucleotides outside the gene matches: 3. This CDR3 is built from 15 residues. CDR1 and CDR2 from the germline V gene are SGHRS and YFSETQ. This CDR3 reads CASSLGTSLTGELFF. CDR3 in DNA: TGCGCCAGCAGCTTGGGGACTAGTCTCACCGGGGAGCTGTTTTTT.

The V gene is TRBV5-1, the J gene TRBJ2-1, with TRBD1 matching 7 bases. This CDR3 region has 13 residues. Germline V gene lookup returns CDR1 SGHRS and CDR2 YFSETQ. With 3 bases clipped from V and 4 bases from J, the junction kept 1 base outside the gene matches. The CDR3 sequence: CASSWGQYNEQFF. CDR3 bases: TGCGCCAGCAGCTGGGGACAGTACAATGAGCAGTTCTTC.

The J gene is TRBJ2-3, the V gene TRBV13, with 13 nucleotides matching TRBD2. CDR3 length equals 16 residues. The V gene's germline CDR1 is PRHDT and CDR2 FYEKMQ (reference sequence). With 3 bases clipped from V and 3 bases from J, the junction kept 3 bases outside the gene matches. The CDR3 nucleotides are TGTGCCAGCAGCTTCACTAGCGGGGGGGCTACAGATACGCAGTATTTT. It encodes CASSFTSGGATDTQYF. Variable domain in full (rest from reference TRBV13 and TRBJ2-3): AAGVIQSPRHLIKEKRETATLKCYPIPRHDTVYWYQQGPGQDPQFLISFYEKMQSDKGSIPDRFSAQQFSDYHSELNMSSLELGDSALYFCASSFTSGGATDTQYFGPGTRLTVL.